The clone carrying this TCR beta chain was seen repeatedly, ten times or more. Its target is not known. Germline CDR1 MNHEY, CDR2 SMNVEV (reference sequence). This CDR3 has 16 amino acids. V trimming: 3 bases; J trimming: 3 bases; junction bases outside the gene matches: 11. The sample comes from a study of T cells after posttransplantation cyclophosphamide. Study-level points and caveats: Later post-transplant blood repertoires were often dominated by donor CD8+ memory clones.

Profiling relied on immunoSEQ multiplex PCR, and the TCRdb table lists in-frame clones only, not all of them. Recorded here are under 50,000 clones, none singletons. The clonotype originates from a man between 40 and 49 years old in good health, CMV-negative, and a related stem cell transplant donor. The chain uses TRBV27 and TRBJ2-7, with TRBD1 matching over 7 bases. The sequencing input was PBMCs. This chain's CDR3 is CASSFGQDPPLYEQYF. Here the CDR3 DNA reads TGTGCCAGCAGTTTCGGACAGGACCCCCCTCTCTACGAGCAGTACTTC.